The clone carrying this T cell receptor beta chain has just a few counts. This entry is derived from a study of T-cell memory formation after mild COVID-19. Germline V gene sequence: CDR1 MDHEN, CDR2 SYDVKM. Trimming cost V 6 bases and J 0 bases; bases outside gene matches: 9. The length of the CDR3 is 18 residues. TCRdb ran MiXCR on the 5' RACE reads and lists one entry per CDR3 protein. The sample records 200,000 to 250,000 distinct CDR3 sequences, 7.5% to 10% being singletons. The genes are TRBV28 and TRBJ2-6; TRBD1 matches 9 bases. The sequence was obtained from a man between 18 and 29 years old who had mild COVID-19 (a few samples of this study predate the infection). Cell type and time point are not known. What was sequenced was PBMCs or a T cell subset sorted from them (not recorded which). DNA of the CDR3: TGTGCCAGCAGCCGTGCCGGGACAGGGATCTCTGGGGCCAACGTCCTGACTTTC. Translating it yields CASSRAGTGISGANVLTF.